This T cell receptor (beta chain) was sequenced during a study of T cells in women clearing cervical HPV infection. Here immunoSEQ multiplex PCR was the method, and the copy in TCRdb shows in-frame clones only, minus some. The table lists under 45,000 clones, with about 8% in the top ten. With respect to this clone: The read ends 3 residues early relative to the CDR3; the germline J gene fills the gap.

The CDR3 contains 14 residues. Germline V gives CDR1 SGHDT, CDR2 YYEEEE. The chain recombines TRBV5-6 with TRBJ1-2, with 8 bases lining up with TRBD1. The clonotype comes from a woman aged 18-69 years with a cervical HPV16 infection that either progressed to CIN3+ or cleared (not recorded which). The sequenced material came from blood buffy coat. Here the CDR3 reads CASSLAGRGLSYTF. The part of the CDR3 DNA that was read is TGTGCCAGCAGCTTGGCCGGCAGGGGGCTGAGC. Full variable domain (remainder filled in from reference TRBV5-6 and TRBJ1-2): DAGVTQSPTHLIKTRGQQVTLRCSPKSGHDTVSWYQQALGQGPQFIFQYYEEEERQRGNFPDRFSGHQFPNYSSELNVNALLLGDSALYLCASSLAGRGLSYTFGSGTRLTVV.